The 4 T cell receptor beta chains below all came from one sample that was sequenced in a study of blood T cells in healthy people across ages. Primers used in a second PCR of about 7 to 12 cycles were a sample-barcoded 5' primer and a J-beta primer mix. MiXCR was run by TCRdb on the 5' RACE reads, yielding one entry per CDR3 protein. The sample carries about 1.5 million distinct CDR3 sequences, 42% recorded once. The sample was blood. The receptors stem from a woman aged 18-29 years in good health.

This clonotype came up once. This sequence joins TRBV20-1 and TRBJ1-3, with D perhaps matching TRBD1 (6 bases). This CDR3 is 15 amino acids long. The germline V gene has CDR1 DFQATT and CDR2 SNEGSKA (reference sequence). V gave up 2 bases and J gave up 2 bases, with 13 bases separating them. CDR3 DNA: TGCAGTGCTAGACCGGGACGGACAGCTGGAAACACCATATATTTT. Protein: CSARPGRTAGNTIYF.

This clonotype was found a few times. The chain is built from TRBV28 and TRBJ2-4; 7 bases are a match to TRBD1. The germline gives CDR1 MDHEN, CDR2 SYDVKM. The V segment lost 6 bases and the J segment 3 bases; nucleotides outside the gene matches: 8. The CDR3 runs to 15 residues. The CDR3 loop reads CASRIDRVGKNIQYF. CDR3 sequence (DNA): TGTGCCAGCAGAATCGACAGGGTTGGCAAAAACATTCAGTACTTC.

The chain uses TRBV20-1 and TRBJ1-2, with 7 bases aligning to TRBD1. In germline, CDR1 is DFQATT, CDR2 SNEGSKA (reference sequence). V lost 1 base and J lost 5; bases outside the gene matches: 4. The CDR3 length is 13 residues. The CDR3 bases are TGCAGTGCTAGAGGGGAGACAGGGTATGGCTACACCTTC. Translated, it gives CSARGETGYGYTF.

Note on this clonotype: Sequence at one end of the junction differs from germline and may be a read error. The V call is TRBV24-1, the J call TRBJ1-2, with D possibly TRBD1 on 6 matching bases. This CDR3 region has 15 residues. Germline lookup yields CDR1 KGHDR and CDR2 SFDVKD. Here the CDR3 DNA reads TGTGCCACCAGTGATGCCCAAGACAGGCTCTATGGCTGCACCTTC. Translating gives CATSDAQDRLYGCTF.